This T cell receptor beta chain appears in the sequencing data of a study of early T cells in non-severe SARS-CoV-2 infection. TCRdb itself ran the 5' RACE reads through MiXCR, one entry per CDR3 protein. This table holds 52,000 or so distinct CDR3 sequences, approximately 13% found once. This CDR3 has 17 residues. The V gene lost 0 bases and the J gene lost 4 bases, with 16 bases spanning the gap. The germline gives CDR1 ENHRY, CDR2 SYGVKD. This clonotype was seen at least ten times. Material for sequencing was whole blood. The origin of this receptor is an adult who was a healthcare worker with PCR-confirmed SARS-CoV-2 infection or an uninfected control (not recorded which). This chain uses TRBV10-3 with TRBJ2-1, with D perhaps TRBD1 or TRBD2 (6 bases each). DNA of the CDR3: TGTGCCATCAGTGAGTCGAATGGGGGGCGACGATACAATGAGCAGTTCTTC. Translation gives CAISESNGGRRYNEQFF.